The rows below give T cell receptor beta chains drawn from one sample of a study of blood T cells in healthy people across ages. TCRdb re-derived calls from the 5' RACE reads in MiXCR, one entry per CDR3 protein. The sample shows 540,000 or so distinct CDR3 sequences, 27% of them seen only once. Material for sequencing was blood. The source of these receptors is a woman in her 70s in good health. Both conserved end residues are part of each CDR3. A D gene is named only where the DNA matches it firmly. Only some rows state a clone size, as once, few, many or a class for expanded clones.

V gene	D gene	J gene	clone size	CDR3 protein	CDR3 DNA
TRBV3-1	.	TRBJ1-1	.	CASSQPGLGTEAFF	TGTGCCAGCAGCCAACCGGGCTTAGGCACTGAAGCTTTCTTT
TRBV3-1	TRBD1	TRBJ1-5	few	CASSQSDRENQPQHF	TGTGCCAGCAGCCAGTCGGACAGGGAGAATCAGCCCCAGCATTTT
TRBV7-2	TRBD2	TRBJ2-1	.	CASSRGLAGTTYNEQFF	TGTGCCAGCAGCCGAGGACTAGCGGGGACCACTTACAATGAGCAGTTCTTC
TRBV6-5	TRBD1	TRBJ1-3	few	CASSTGQGRNTIYF	TGTGCCAGCAGTACGGGACAGGGTCGGAACACCATATATTTT
TRBV7-2	.	TRBJ1-2	once	CASSFRDTMVGGYPF	TGTGCCAGCAGCTTCCGGGACACCATGGTCGGAGGCTACCCCTTC
TRBV7-9	TRBD1	TRBJ1-2	.	CASSQGQGALGYTF	TGTGCCAGCAGCCAGGGGCAGGGGGCCTTGGGCTACACCTTC
TRBV20-1	TRBD1	TRBJ1-2	.	CSARRTGGNDGYTF	TGCAGTGCTAGAAGGACAGGGGGTAATGACGGCTACACCTTC
TRBV9	.	TRBJ2-7	.	CASSVGQTSYEQYF	TGTGCCAGCAGCGTAGGACAGACCTCCTACGAGCAGTACTTC
TRBV5-1	TRBD1	TRBJ1-2	.	CASSSPPGGRDYGYTF	TGCGCCAGCAGCTCGCCCCCAGGGGGCCGGGACTATGGCTACACCTTC
TRBV9	TRBD1	TRBJ1-2	.	CASSVAGTGKGYTF	TGTGCCAGCAGCGTAGCCGGGACAGGGAAAGGCTACACCTTC
TRBV4-2	TRBD2	TRBJ2-5	.	CASSQETGRGWTSKMETQYF	TGTGCCAGCAGCCAAGAGACAGGCCGGGGTTGGACTAGCAAGATGGAGACCCAGTACTTC
TRBV7-2	TRBD2	TRBJ2-5	.	CASSFTAGEGETQYF	TGTGCCAGCAGCTTTACAGCGGGGGAGGGAGAGACCCAGTACTTC
TRBV21-1	.	TRBJ2-4	many	CASSTSGGLAKNIQYF	TGTGCCAGCAGCACGTCGGGGGGTTTAGCCAAAAACATTCAGTACTTC
TRBV10-2	.	TRBJ1-1	few	CASSADLRTEAFF	TGCGCCAGCAGTGCGGACCTTCGCACTGAAGCTTTCTTT
TRBV7-2	TRBD1	TRBJ1-1	.	CASSFSRDRGAPEAFF	TGTGCCAGCAGCTTTAGTCGGGACAGGGGGGCGCCTGAAGCTTTCTTT
TRBV7-9	TRBD1	TRBJ1-2	many	CASSFLDRGGYGYTF	TGTGCCAGCAGCTTTCTGGACAGGGGAGGCTATGGCTACACCTTC
TRBV12-3/TRBV12-4	TRBD2	TRBJ2-7	.	CASSPRGLGGGYEQYF	TGTGCCAGCAGTCCCCGCGGCCTGGGCGGGGGCTACGAGCAGTACTTC
TRBV20-1	TRBD1	TRBJ2-7	few	CSARVSGQGPPYEQYF	TGCAGTGCTAGAGTTTCCGGACAGGGGCCCCCCTACGAGCAGTACTTC
TRBV12-3/TRBV12-4	.	TRBJ1-1	.	CASYRSLGAGAFF	TGTGCCAGCTATAGGAGTCTCGGGGCTGGAGCTTTCTTT
TRBV6-6	.	TRBJ1-4	few	CAGVNAWGLFF	TGTGCCGGCGTCAACGCGTGGGGACTGTTTTTT
TRBV5-1	TRBD1	TRBJ2-3	.	CASRRGQGADTQYF	TGCGCCAGCAGGCGGGGACAGGGTGCAGATACGCAGTATTTT
TRBV20-1	.	TRBJ2-5	few	CSARWFLDRSQETQYF	TGCAGTGCTAGGTGGTTCCTGGACAGAAGCCAAGAGACCCAGTACTTC
TRBV14	.	TRBJ2-1	.	CASSLRYGGGLNEQFF	TGTGCCAGCAGCCTGAGGTATGGCGGGGGCCTCAATGAGCAGTTCTTC
TRBV7-2	.	TRBJ2-2	.	CASSSVRAGELFF	TGTGCCAGCAGCTCCGTCCGCGCCGGGGAGCTGTTTTTT
TRBV6-1	TRBD1	TRBJ1-1	many	CASSPTGGGTEAFF	TGTGCCAGCAGCCCTACAGGGGGAGGCACTGAAGCTTTCTTT
TRBV7-2	.	TRBJ2-5	.	CASSLWTVPQETQYF	TGTGCCAGCAGCTTGTGGACAGTCCCACAAGAGACCCAGTACTTC
TRBV2	.	TRBJ1-4	.	CASLGNRANEKLFF	TGTGCCAGCCTAGGGAATCGGGCTAATGAAAAACTGTTTTTT
TRBV7-2	.	TRBJ2-5	.	CASSSSGWRETQYF	TGTGCCAGCAGTTCGAGCGGGTGGAGGGAGACCCAGTACTTC
TRBV3-1	TRBD2	TRBJ2-7	.	CASSQVIAGAGNEQYF	TGTGCCAGCAGCCAGGTTATAGCGGGGGCGGGCAATGAGCAGTACTTC
TRBV7-2	.	TRBJ1-1	few	CASGYRVSAEAFF	TGTGCCAGTGGCTATAGGGTTTCGGCTGAAGCTTTCTTT
TRBV4-2	.	TRBJ1-3	few	CASSQDRSVSGNTIYF	TGTGCCAGCAGCCAAGATCGCAGTGTCTCTGGAAACACCATATATTTT
TRBV5-1	.	TRBJ2-5	.	CASSLAGWSQETQYF	TGCGCCAGCAGCTTGGCGGGGTGGTCCCAAGAGACCCAGTACTTC
TRBV6-2/TRBV6-3	.	TRBJ2-5	few	CASSYSRQGVETQYF	TGTGCCAGCAGTTACTCAAGGCAGGGAGTCGAGACCCAGTACTTC
TRBV7-2	.	TRBJ1-5	few	CASSFEGGNQPQHF	TGTGCCAGCAGCTTCGAGGGGGGGAATCAGCCCCAGCATTTT
TRBV12-3/TRBV12-4	TRBD2	TRBJ2-4	few	CASSYLRLSGGASAKNIQYF	TGTGCCAGCAGTTACCTAAGGCTTAGCGGGGGGGCTTCAGCCAAAAACATTCAGTACTTC
TRBV28	.	TRBJ2-1	.	CASSELRNEQFF	TGTGCCAGCAGCGAGCTAAGGAATGAGCAGTTCTTC
TRBV7-2	.	TRBJ1-1	.	CASSLEKGRSSVAFF	TGTGCCAGCAGCTTAGAAAAGGGGAGGAGCAGCGTAGCTTTCTTT
TRBV11-3	.	TRBJ1-1	.	CASSLWGNSTEAFF	TGTGCCAGCAGCTTATGGGGGAATAGCACTGAAGCTTTCTTT
TRBV5-5	TRBD1	TRBJ1-5	.	CASSLEGATAPWPQHF	TGTGCCAGCAGCTTGGAGGGGGCGACGGCGCCGTGGCCCCAGCATTTT
TRBV4-2	.	TRBJ2-5	few	CASSQEPGPGARETQYF	TGTGCCAGCAGCCAAGAACCAGGGCCCGGCGCAAGGGAGACCCAGTACTTC
TRBV6-6	TRBD2	TRBJ2-4	.	CASSPRTSGGGNIQYF	TGTGCCAGCAGTCCTCGGACTAGCGGGGGTGGAAACATTCAGTACTTC
TRBV29-1	.	TRBJ2-5	.	CSVEDTLPETQYF	TGCAGCGTTGAAGATACGCTTCCGGAGACCCAGTACTTC
TRBV30	TRBD1	TRBJ2-3	.	CACSSAGTGSPDTQYF	TGTGCCTGCAGCTCGGCCGGGACAGGGAGCCCAGATACGCAGTATTTT
TRBV20-1	TRBD1	TRBJ2-7	few	CSASSRTGNYEQYF	TGCAGTGCTAGTTCCCGGACAGGGAATTACGAGCAGTACTTC
TRBV29-1	.	TRBJ2-6	.	CSVVARGASGANVLTF	TGCAGCGTTGTGGCCAGGGGCGCCTCTGGGGCCAACGTCCTGACTTTC
TRBV4-2	TRBD1	TRBJ2-1	.	CASSQFLQGGIGVSYNEQFF	TGTGCCAGCAGCCAATTCCTACAGGGGGGAATCGGGGTCTCCTACAATGAGCAGTTCTTC
TRBV20-1	TRBD1	TRBJ2-2	.	CSARQGANTGELFF	TGCAGTGCGAGACAGGGCGCGAACACCGGGGAGCTGTTTTTT
TRBV24-1	TRBD1	TRBJ2-3	.	CATSDLDRGKTQYF	TGTGCCACCAGTGATCTTGACAGGGGAAAGACGCAGTATTTT
TRBV20-1	.	TRBJ1-1	few	CSARLGEGEGTEAFF	TGCAGTGCTAGACTCGGGGAGGGTGAGGGCACTGAAGCTTTCTTT
TRBV5-5	.	TRBJ2-7	.	CASSSGRGEQYF	TGTGCCAGCAGCTCGGGACGGGGTGAGCAGTACTTC
TRBV25-1	TRBD1	TRBJ2-1	.	CASSGKGTGSNEQFF	TGTGCCAGCAGTGGAAAAGGGACAGGGAGCAATGAGCAGTTCTTC
TRBV29-1	TRBD1	TRBJ2-1	few	CSADRGKNEQFF	TGCAGCGCCGACAGGGGAAAGAATGAGCAGTTCTTC
TRBV4-2	.	TRBJ2-1	.	CASSQVGSLYNEQFF	TGTGCCAGCAGCCAAGTCGGCAGCCTGTACAATGAGCAGTTCTTC
TRBV13	.	TRBJ1-1	.	CASSTIPAGRSTEAFF	TGTGCCAGCAGCACCATCCCAGCGGGGAGGAGCACTGAAGCTTTCTTT
TRBV6-5	TRBD1	TRBJ1-1	.	CASSRQGGEAFF	TGTGCCAGCAGTCGACAGGGCGGTGAAGCTTTCTTT
TRBV28	TRBD1	TRBJ1-1	few	CASTAPGQGSRAAFF	TGTGCCAGCACCGCGCCCGGACAGGGTTCCCGCGCAGCTTTCTTT
TRBV3-1	.	TRBJ2-1	.	CASSQDYSSYNEQFF	TGTGCCAGCAGCCAAGACTATAGCTCCTACAATGAGCAGTTCTTC
TRBV2	TRBD1	TRBJ2-6	few	CASTELGDSSGANVLTF	TGTGCCAGCACCGAACTCGGGGACAGCTCTGGGGCCAACGTCCTGACTTTC
TRBV10-3	TRBD1	TRBJ1-4	.	CAIRDSATNEKLFF	TGTGCCATACGGGACAGTGCAACTAATGAAAAACTGTTTTTT